This T cell receptor (beta chain) appears in the sequencing data of a study of T-cell reconstitution after alpha-beta-depleted transplantation in children. CDR3 length: 15 amino acids. Losses at the gene ends were 7 bases for V and 2 bases for J; bases not matched to a gene: 11. Study conclusions and caveats: T-cell numbers and diversity one year post-transplant derived largely from freshly generated T cells.

To note about this clonotype: Its target is unknown.

As it was prepared, the TCRbeta library received unique molecular identifiers. TCRdb independently ran MiXCR on the PCR reads; one entry per CDR3 protein. The table has a few hundred thousand distinct CDR3 sequences, 25% to 30% seen once. This chain links TRBV12-3 or TRBV12-4 with TRBJ2-7; 7 bases fit TRBD2. Sequencing was performed on PBMCs, taken before TCRalphabeta/CD19-depleted stem cell transplant. The clonotype originates from a boy in the first two years of life with Wiskott-Aldrich syndrome, due to receive a stem cell transplant. This CDR3 reads CASKIGLADPYEQYF. CDR3 coding DNA: TGTGCCAGCAAAATAGGTCTAGCGGACCCCTACGAGCAGTACTTC.